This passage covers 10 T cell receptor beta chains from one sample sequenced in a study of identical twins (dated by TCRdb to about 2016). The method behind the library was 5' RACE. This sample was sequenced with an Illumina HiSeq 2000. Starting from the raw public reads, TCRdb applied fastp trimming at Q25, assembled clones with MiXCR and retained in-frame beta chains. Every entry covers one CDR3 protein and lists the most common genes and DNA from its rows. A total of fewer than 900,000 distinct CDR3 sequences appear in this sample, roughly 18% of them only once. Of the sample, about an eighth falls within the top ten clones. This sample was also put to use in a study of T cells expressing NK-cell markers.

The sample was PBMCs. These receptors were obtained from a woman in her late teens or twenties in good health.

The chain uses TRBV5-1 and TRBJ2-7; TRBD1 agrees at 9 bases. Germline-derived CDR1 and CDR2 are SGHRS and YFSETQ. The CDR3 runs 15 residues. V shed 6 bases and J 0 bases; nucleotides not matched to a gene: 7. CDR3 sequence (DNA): TGCGCCAGCACCTCGGGACAGGGCAACTCCTACGAGCAGTACTTC. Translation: CASTSGQGNSYEQYF.

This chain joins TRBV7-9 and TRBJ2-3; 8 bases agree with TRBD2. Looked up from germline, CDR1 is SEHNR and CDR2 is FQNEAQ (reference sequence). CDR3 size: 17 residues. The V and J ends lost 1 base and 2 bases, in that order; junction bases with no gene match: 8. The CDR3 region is CASSLDLAGFNTDTQYF. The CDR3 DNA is TGTGCCAGCAGCTTAGACCTAGCGGGCTTTAACACAGATACGCAGTATTTT.

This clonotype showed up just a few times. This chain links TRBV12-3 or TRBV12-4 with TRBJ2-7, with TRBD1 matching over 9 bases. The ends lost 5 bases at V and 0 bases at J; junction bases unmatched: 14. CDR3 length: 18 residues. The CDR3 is CASSPNPGQGQGSYEQYF. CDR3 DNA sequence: TGTGCCAGCAGTCCTAACCCGGGACAGGGACAAGGCTCCTACGAGCAGTACTTC.

In DNA, the CDR3 is TGTGCCATCAGCCGGACAGGGGCCCTCTACGAGCAGTACTTC. This codes for CAISRTGALYEQYF. The J gene is TRBJ2-7, the V gene TRBV10-3; 9 nucleotides match TRBD1. V lost 6 bases and J lost 3; bases outside the gene matches: 6. From germline, CDR1 is ENHRY and CDR2 SYGVKD. There are 14 residues in the CDR3.

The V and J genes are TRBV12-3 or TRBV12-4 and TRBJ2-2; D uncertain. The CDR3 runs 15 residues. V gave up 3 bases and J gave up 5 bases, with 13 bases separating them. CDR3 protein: CASSFWTIKTGELFF. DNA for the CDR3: TGTGCCAGCAGTTTTTGGACGATTAAAACCGGGGAGCTGTTTTTT.

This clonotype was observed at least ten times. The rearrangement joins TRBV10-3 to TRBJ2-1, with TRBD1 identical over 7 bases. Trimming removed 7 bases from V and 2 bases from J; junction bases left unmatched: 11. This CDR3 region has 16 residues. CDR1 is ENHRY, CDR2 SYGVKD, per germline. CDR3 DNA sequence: TGTGCCATCACCGATACCTCAGGGGGTGCCTACAATGAGCAGTTCTTC. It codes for CAITDTSGGAYNEQFF.

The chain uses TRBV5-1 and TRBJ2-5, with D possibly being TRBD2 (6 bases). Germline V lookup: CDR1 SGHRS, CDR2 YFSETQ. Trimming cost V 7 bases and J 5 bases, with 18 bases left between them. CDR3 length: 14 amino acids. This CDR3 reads CASGATRGEETQYF. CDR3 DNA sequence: TGCGCCAGCGGGGCGACTAGGGGCGAGGAGACCCAGTACTTC.

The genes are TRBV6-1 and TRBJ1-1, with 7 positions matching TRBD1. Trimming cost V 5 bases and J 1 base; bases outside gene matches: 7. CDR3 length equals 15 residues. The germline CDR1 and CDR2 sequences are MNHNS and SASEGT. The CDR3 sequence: CASSTIQGSNTEAFF. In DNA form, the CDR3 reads TGTGCCAGCAGTACAATACAGGGGTCGAACACTGAAGCTTTCTTT.

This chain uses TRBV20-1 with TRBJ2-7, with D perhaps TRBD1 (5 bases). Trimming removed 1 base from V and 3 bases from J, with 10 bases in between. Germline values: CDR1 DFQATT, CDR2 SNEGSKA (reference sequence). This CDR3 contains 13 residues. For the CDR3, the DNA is TGCAGTGCTAGAGGGGGCAGCCGCTACGAGCAGTACTTC. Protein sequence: CSARGGSRYEQYF.

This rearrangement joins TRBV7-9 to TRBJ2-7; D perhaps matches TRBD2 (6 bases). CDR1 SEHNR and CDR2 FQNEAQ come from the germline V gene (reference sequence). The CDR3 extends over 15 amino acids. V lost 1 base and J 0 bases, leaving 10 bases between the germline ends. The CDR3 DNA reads TGTGCCAGCAGCTTAGTAGCGGATGCCTCCTACGAGCAGTACTTC. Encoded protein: CASSLVADASYEQYF.